The clone carrying this T cell receptor beta chain appeared once. Its target is unknown. With 0 bases removed from V and 4 bases from J, the gap between germline ends came to 18 bases. The CDR3 covers 18 residues. CDR1 LGHNA and CDR2 YNFKEQ come from the germline V gene. Here immunoSEQ multiplex PCR was the method, and the copy in TCRdb shows in-frame clones only, minus some. The top ten clones hold around 10% of a sample with roughly 30,000 clones, around four fifths of them seen once. The data belong to a study of blood T cell dynamics during melanoma immunotherapy. General study points: At W3, later disease-control patients showed bifurcated PBMC repertoire changes, unlike progressors. It remained unknown if the driving T cell clones were melanoma-specific.

Indicated time point: week 3, after first cycle of checkpoint inhibitor. Sampling occurred pretreatment (T0) and at week 3 (W3), after cycle one of checkpoint blockade. At 12 weeks after first infusion, RECIST 1.1 defined response for most patients. Sequencing used blood, obtained from a patient treated with checkpoint blockade. The source is a human donor with melanoma. The chain combines TRBV4-2 with TRBJ1-4; D might be TRBD1 (6 bases). CDR3 sequence reads: CASSQDLMGGPNNEKLFF. The CDR3 DNA is TGTGCCAGCAGCCAAGATCTCATGGGGGGGCCCAATAATGAAAAACTGTTTTTT.